These T cell receptor beta chains were read from a single sample in a study of blood T cell repertoires in COVID-19. Some clones are missing from TCRdb's copy, which holds only in-frame ones; the method was immunoSEQ multiplex PCR. The table records about 200,000 clones, 75% to 85% of them present only once. Sequenced material: peripheral blood. All receptors come from a man aged 55 to 70 with acute or convalescent COVID-19. Each CDR3 is given with its conserved first and last residue. Fields, in order: CDR3 protein, J gene, CDR3 length, V gene, clone size. Expanded clones get a size class; other rows say once, few or many, or leave the size out.

CASSHTGGLVNIQYF | TRBJ2-4 | 15 | TRBV7-9 | -
CASSFLPGQGNTEAFF | TRBJ1-1 | 16 | TRBV6-5 | few
CASSLYNEQFF | TRBJ2-1 | 11 | TRBV3-1/TRBV3-2 | few
CATSGWGQDNDYEQYF | TRBJ2-7 | 16 | TRBV24-1 | -
CASSTRMLESEQYF | TRBJ2-7 | 14 | TRBV9 | -
CASSYWGQGTDTQYF | TRBJ2-3 | 15 | TRBV6-2/TRBV6-3 | -
CSASGGGQGHYGYTF | TRBJ1-2 | 15 | TRBV20-1 | -
CASREGRGIQNYGYTF | TRBJ1-2 | 16 | TRBV2 | -
CASRDRGLSEAFF | TRBJ1-1 | 13 | TRBV2 | -
CASSDDYRVSNQPQHF | TRBJ1-5 | 16 | TRBV6-1 | -
CASSEVDRVSYNSPLHF | TRBJ1-6 | 17 | TRBV6-1 | -
CASSERWQGGSNQPQHF | TRBJ1-5 | 17 | TRBV6-1 | few
CASSRGGSNTGELFF | TRBJ2-2 | 15 | TRBV2 | -
CASSLQGNQPQHF | TRBJ1-5 | 13 | TRBV28 | -
CASSWQGRDTEAFF | TRBJ1-1 | 14 | TRBV27 | few
CASSQGGTYGNTIYF | TRBJ1-3 | 15 | TRBV4-1 | -
CASSERTGGNNEQFF | TRBJ2-1 | 15 | TRBV5-1 | -
CASSSGTLPEAFF | TRBJ1-1 | 13 | TRBV5-6 | -
CASSKRTGGLWEQYF | TRBJ2-7 | 15 | TRBV19 | few
CATSSGTAITF | TRBJ1-2 | 11 | TRBV15 | -
CATSSGGYTGELFF | TRBJ2-2 | 14 | TRBV15 | -
CASSLDRSEQPQHF | TRBJ1-5 | 14 | TRBV11-2 | -
CASSPAVGLGFLGTDTQYF | TRBJ2-3 | 19 | TRBV5-1 | -
CASSISTGLHYEQYF | TRBJ2-7 | 15 | TRBV7-2 | -
CASSELVGLAGTGELFF | TRBJ2-2 | 17 | TRBV7-9 | -
CASSFGGSGGGEQYF | TRBJ2-7 | 15 | TRBV7-2 | -
CASSVVQGPYSNQPQHF | TRBJ1-5 | 17 | TRBV6-4 | -
CASSSGGTEAFF | TRBJ1-1 | 12 | TRBV6-5 | -
CASRKDSPGYTF | TRBJ1-2 | 12 | TRBV28 | -
CASSLGASGGEETQYF | TRBJ2-5 | 16 | TRBV7-2 | -
CATSSPSTDRGGWETQYF | TRBJ2-5 | 18 | TRBV15 | -
CASSEVADTQYF | TRBJ2-3 | 12 | TRBV12-3/TRBV12-4 | -
CAIRGTSGYNEQFF | TRBJ2-1 | 14 | TRBV10-3 | -
CASSGVTGYEQYF | TRBJ2-7 | 13 | TRBV2 | -
CASSREPGQGAGEQYF | TRBJ2-7 | 16 | TRBV9 | -
CASSPRTGVGYTF | TRBJ1-2 | 13 | TRBV18 | -
CASSPGTGGYNQPQHF | TRBJ1-5 | 16 | TRBV9 | -
CASSPWVDSGRGTDTQYF | TRBJ2-3 | 18 | TRBV6-6 | -
CASSTRTTGDNEKLFF | TRBJ1-4 | 16 | TRBV19 | -
CASSEWGGTNEKLFF | TRBJ1-4 | 15 | TRBV25-1 | -
CASMTTSGSADTQYF | TRBJ2-3 | 15 | TRBV27 | -
CASSYDGVGGVGYTF | TRBJ1-2 | 15 | TRBV6-5 | -
CPPRPHRRGGETQYF | TRBJ2-5 | 15 | TRBV9 | -
CASSLSMAGGLKTQYF | TRBJ2-5 | 16 | TRBV27 | -
CASSWTGGVDEQYF | TRBJ2-7 | 14 | TRBV6-5 | -
CASSATGTGGNQPQHF | TRBJ1-5 | 16 | TRBV6-1 | few
CASSLINYEQYF | TRBJ2-7 | 12 | TRBV7-2 | -
CASSSGNEQFF | TRBJ2-1 | 11 | TRBV7-2 | -
CASSIAGETQYF | TRBJ2-5 | 12 | TRBV19 | -
CASSQPLAGTSYNEQFF | TRBJ2-1 | 17 | TRBV4-1 | -
CASSEARTSRAFF | TRBJ1-1 | 13 | TRBV6-1 | -
CATSRDVGEVAGAGYTF | TRBJ1-2 | 17 | TRBV15 | few
CASSLTHGLAGTSTDTQYF | TRBJ2-3 | 19 | TRBV5-1 | -
CAKEEGTGGAYNEQFF | TRBJ2-1 | 16 | TRBV2 | -
CASSGTDFTEAFF | TRBJ1-1 | 13 | TRBV2 | -
CASSFTGGEYNEQFF | TRBJ2-1 | 15 | TRBV5-1 | -
CASSPSGTAIYGYTF | TRBJ1-2 | 15 | TRBV4-1 | -